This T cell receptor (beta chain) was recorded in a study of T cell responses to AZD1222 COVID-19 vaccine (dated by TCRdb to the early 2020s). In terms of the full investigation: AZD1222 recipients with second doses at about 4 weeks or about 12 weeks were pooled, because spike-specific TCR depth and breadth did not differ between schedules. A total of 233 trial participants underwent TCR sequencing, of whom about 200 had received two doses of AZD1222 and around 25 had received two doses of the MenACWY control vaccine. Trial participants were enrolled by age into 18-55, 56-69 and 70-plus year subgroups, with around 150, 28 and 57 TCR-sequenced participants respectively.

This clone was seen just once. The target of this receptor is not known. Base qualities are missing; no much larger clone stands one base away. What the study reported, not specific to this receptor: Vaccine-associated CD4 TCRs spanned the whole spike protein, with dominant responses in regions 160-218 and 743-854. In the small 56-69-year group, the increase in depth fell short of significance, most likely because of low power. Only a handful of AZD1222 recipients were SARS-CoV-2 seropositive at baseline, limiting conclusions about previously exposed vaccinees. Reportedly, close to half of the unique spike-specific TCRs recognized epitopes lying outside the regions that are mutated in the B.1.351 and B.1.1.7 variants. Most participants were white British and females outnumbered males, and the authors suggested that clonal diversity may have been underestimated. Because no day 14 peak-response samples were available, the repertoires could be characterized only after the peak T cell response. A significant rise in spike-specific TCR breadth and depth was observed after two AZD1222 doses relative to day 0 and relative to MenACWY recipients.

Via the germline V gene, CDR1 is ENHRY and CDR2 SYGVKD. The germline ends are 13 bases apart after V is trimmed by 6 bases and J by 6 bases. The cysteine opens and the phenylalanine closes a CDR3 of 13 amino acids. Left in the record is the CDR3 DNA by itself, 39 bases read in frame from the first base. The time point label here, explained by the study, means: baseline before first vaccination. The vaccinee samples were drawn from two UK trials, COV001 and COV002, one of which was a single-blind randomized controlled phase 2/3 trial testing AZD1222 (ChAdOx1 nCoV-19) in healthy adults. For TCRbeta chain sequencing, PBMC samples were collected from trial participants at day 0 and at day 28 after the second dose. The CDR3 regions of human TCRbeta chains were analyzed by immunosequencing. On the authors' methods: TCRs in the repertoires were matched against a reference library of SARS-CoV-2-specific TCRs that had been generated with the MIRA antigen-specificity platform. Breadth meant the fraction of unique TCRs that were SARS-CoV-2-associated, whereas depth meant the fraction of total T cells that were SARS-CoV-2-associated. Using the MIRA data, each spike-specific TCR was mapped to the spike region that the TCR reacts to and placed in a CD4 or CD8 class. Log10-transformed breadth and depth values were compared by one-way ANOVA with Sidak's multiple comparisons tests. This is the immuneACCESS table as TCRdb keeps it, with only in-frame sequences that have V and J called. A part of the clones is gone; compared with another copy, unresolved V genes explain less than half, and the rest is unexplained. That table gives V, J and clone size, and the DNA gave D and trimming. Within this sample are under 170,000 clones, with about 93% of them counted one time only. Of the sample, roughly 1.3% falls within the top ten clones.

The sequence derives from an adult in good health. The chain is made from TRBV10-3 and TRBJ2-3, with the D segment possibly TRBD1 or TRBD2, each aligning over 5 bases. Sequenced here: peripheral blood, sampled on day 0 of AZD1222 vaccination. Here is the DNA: TGTGCCATCAGGCGTGGGGGAGTCGATACGCAGTATTTT. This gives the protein CAIRRGGVDTQYF.